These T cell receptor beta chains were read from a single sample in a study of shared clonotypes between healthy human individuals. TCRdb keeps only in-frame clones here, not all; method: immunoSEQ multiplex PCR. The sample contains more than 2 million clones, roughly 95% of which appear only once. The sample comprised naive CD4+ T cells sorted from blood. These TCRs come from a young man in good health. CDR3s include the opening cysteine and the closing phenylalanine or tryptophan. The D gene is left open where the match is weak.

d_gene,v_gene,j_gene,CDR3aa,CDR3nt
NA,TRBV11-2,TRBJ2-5,CASSLGQTFQETQYF,TGTGCCAGCAGCTTAGGGCAGACGTTCCAAGAGACCCAGTACTTC
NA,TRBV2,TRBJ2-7,CASSVGLANYEQYF,TGTGCCAGCAGTGTTGGGCTCGCAAACTACGAGCAGTACTTC
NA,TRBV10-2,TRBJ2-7,CASGMAVPNEQYF,TGCGCCAGCGGGATGGCCGTCCCTAACGAGCAGTACTTC
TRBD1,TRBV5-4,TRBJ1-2,CASSLGQGQGYTF,TGTGCCAGCAGCTTGGGACAGGGGCAAGGCTACACCTTC
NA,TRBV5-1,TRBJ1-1,CASSTRWGSNTEAFF,TGCGCCAGCAGCACCCGGTGGGGGTCGAACACTGAAGCTTTCTTT
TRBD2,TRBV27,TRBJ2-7,CASGKGAHREGYEQYF,TGTGCCAGCGGAAAAGGGGCCCACCGGGAGGGATACGAGCAGTACTTC
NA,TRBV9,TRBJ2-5,CASSERGSKQETQYF,TGTGCCAGCAGCGAGAGGGGGAGCAAGCAAGAGACCCAGTACTTC
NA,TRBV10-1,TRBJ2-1,CASSESRRPEYNEQFF,TGCGCCAGCAGTGAGTCGAGGAGGCCCGAGTACAATGAGCAGTTCTTC
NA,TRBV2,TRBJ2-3,CASSEVREGTQYF,TGTGCCAGCAGTGAAGTCCGTGAGGGTACGCAGTATTTT
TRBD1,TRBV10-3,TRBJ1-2,CAIRATGTGYGYTF,TGTGCCATCAGAGCGACCGGGACAGGGTATGGCTACACCTTC
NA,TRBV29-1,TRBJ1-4,CSVAGGRGTNEKLFF,TGCAGCGTTGCTGGCGGCCGGGGCACTAATGAAAAACTGTTTTTT
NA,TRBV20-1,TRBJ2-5,CSASQQETQYF,TGCAGTGCTTCACAGCAAGAGACCCAGTACTTC
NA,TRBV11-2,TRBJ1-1,CASSLDSHEAFF,TGTGCCAGCAGCTTAGATTCTCATGAAGCTTTCTTT
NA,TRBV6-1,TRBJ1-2,CASSVGTIGYGYTF,TGTGCCAGCAGTGTAGGGACAATTGGCTATGGCTACACCTTC
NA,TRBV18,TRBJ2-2,CASSGQQAGELFF,TGTGCCAGCTCTGGGCAGCAAGCCGGGGAGCTGTTTTTT
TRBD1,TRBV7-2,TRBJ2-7,CASSLQGAREQYF,TGTGCCAGCAGCCTACAGGGGGCCAGGGAGCAGTACTTC
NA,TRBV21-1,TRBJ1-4,CAVGNEKLFF,TGTGCCGTGGGTAATGAAAAACTGTTTTTT